This T cell receptor beta chain originates from a study of cytotoxic CD8 clonotypes in ibrutinib-treated CLL. Study details: Once treatment had gone on for a median of 12 months, range 6 to 36, response samples were drawn. Overall study results and limits: Samples from sustained-remission and progressing patients were taken at different times. Stable or contracted on treatment, public clonotypes were also uncommon. Whereas clonality rose at ibrutinib response, it declined toward baseline at progression.

The assay was immunoSEQ multiplex PCR, and TCRdb's table has in-frame clones only and misses some. In the table there are fewer than 150,000 clones, around 84% of which are singletons. This clone was observed once. Its antigen is currently unknown. The sample in question was PBMCs, obtained after 24 months of ibrutinib treatment. The receptor's source is a human donor with chronic lymphocytic leukemia.

CDR3 coding DNA: TGTGCCAGCAGCTTGGCCGGGACAGGGGGCTTTGGCTACACCTTC. It yields the protein CASSLAGTGGFGYTF. The chain couples TRBV5-5 to TRBJ1-2, with 12 positions matching TRBD1. The CDR3 has 15 amino acids. The V gene end was trimmed by 0 bases and the J gene end by 7 bases; junction bases not matched to a gene: 4. Germline-derived CDR1 and CDR2 are SGHKS and YYEKEE (reference sequence).